Following are 7 T cell receptor beta chains from one sample sequenced in a study of blood T cells in healthy people across ages. Primed by a sample-barcoded 5' primer and a J-beta primer mix, a second PCR proceeded for roughly 7 to 12 cycles. Each CDR3 protein gets one entry after TCRdb re-called the 5' RACE reads with MiXCR. This sample yields 650,000 to 800,000 distinct CDR3 sequences, of which approximately 48% are seen a single time; about 19% belongs to the top ten. Sample: blood. These receptors were taken from a man aged 55-75 years in good health.

This clonotype was seen a handful of times. The rearrangement joins TRBV20-1 to TRBJ2-3; D may be TRBD1 (6 bases). CDR1 DFQATT and CDR2 SNEGSKA come from the germline V gene (reference sequence). The V end lost 3 bases, the J end lost 2 bases, and 21 bases lay between the germline ends. The CDR3 has 17 residues. The CDR3 protein is CSASAKGRDIYTDTQYF. The DNA of the CDR3 is TGCAGTGCTAGCGCAAAAGGTCGGGACATCTACACAGATACGCAGTATTTT.

Comments on this clonotype: The limits of the CDR3 on the DNA are not certain, so only TCRdb's listed CDR3 is given. The chain joins TRBV2 to TRBJ1-6; the table names TRBD1, a call not compared with the DNA. Looked up from germline, CDR1 is SNHLY and CDR2 is FYNNEI. Termini included, the CDR3 measures 15 amino acids. The CDR3 loop reads CASSWGEGIYSPPHF.

CDR3 region: CASSPLYNSPLHF. The CDR3, as DNA: TGTGCCAGCAGCCCCCTATATAATTCACCCCTCCACTTT. The chain combines TRBV11-2 with TRBJ1-6; D is unclear. Between the trimmed V and J ends, which lost 5 bases and 4 bases, there was a span of 6 bases. CDR1 is SGHAT and CDR2 is FQNNGV in the germline V gene. This CDR3 is built from 13 residues.

The J gene is TRBJ1-2, the V gene TRBV6-2 or TRBV6-3; D unresolved. V was pared by 6 bases and J by 5 bases, with 19 bases between. The CDR3 totals 15 residues. Germline loops: CDR1 MNHEY, CDR2 SVGEGT. CDR3: CASSLEYNRRYGYTF. CDR3 coding DNA: TGTGCCAGCAGCCTGGAATACAACAGAAGATATGGCTACACCTTC.

The V and J genes are TRBV7-9 and TRBJ1-1; D gene ambiguous. This CDR3 has 12 amino acids. V lost 5 bases and J 6 bases, leaving 10 bases between the germline ends. Germline V CDR1 and CDR2: SEHNR, FQNEAQ (reference sequence). Here the CDR3 DNA reads TGTGCCAGCAGCCCCCAGGAAGCTGAAGCTTTCTTT. Translation: CASSPQEAEAFF.

V gene TRBV12-3 or TRBV12-4 combines with J gene TRBJ2-1; no clear D gene. TRBJ2-7 matches the DNA end more closely, so the J call is doubtful. This CDR3 has 14 residues. The CDR3 DNA is TGTGCCAGCAGTCCGTATGAGTCGTCCAATGAGCAGTACTTC. It codes for CASSPYESSNEQYF.

This clonotype was recorded a few times. CDR3 region: CSARSGAYNEQFF. In nucleotides, the CDR3 is TGCAGTGCTAGGAGCGGGGCCTACAATGAGCAGTTCTTC. The V gene is TRBV20-1, the J gene TRBJ2-1, with 7 bases matching TRBD2. Germline assignment: CDR1 DFQATT and CDR2 SNEGSKA (reference sequence). V was pared by 3 bases and J by 2 bases, with 1 base of the junction left unmatched. The CDR3 loop spans 13 amino acids.